The source of this T cell receptor beta chain is a study of beta chain features in type 1 diabetes. About the research overall: Investigators examined around 110 million sorted cells across all samples.

Germline V CDR1 and CDR2: LGHNA, YNFKEQ. The CDR3 length is 16 residues. The trim removed 4 bases at V and 4 bases at J, leaving 3 bases unmatched. Study-wide results and limits: Naive, central memory and regulatory TCRB repertoires appeared more similar among patients than healthy donors. In every one of the four CD4+ subsets, TCRB CDR3s were moderately but significantly shorter in Type 1 diabetes patients.

The sequenced template was cDNA made from the entire isolated RNA. Libraries were prepared by immunoSEQ multiplex PCR; TCRdb keeps only in-frame clonotypes and omits some of them. The repertoire consists of some 500,000 clones, with roughly 11% occurring once and the leading ten covering 0.045% to 0.06%. Each sorted population was over 98% pure. This clone was seen a few times. Its antigen remains unidentified. Sequences were obtained from naive CD4+ T cells from blood. The TCR originated in a young woman in good health. The rearrangement links TRBV4-2 to TRBJ2-1, with TRBD2 identical over 14 bases. The CDR3 region has the DNA TGTGCCAGCAGCCGCGGACTAGCGGGGGGATACAATGAGCAGTTCTTC. Protein sequence: CASSRGLAGGYNEQFF.